This is a list of T cell receptor beta chains from one sample in a study of blood T cell repertoires in COVID-19. Data came from immunoSEQ multiplex PCR; TCRdb stores just in-frame clones and leaves some out. This sample has tens of thousands of clones; approximately 83% occur once, and the top ten carry roughly 14%. The material sequenced was peripheral blood. The receptors were gathered from a human donor in a cohort sampled during active COVID-19. CDR3s include the opening cysteine and the closing phenylalanine or tryptophan.

J gene: TRBJ2-1
CDR3 length: 15
V gene: TRBV2
CDR3 protein: CASSPSTSGRDEQFF

J gene: TRBJ1-4
CDR3 length: 15
V gene: TRBV18
CDR3 protein: CASSAPGLAYEKLFF

J gene: TRBJ1-1
CDR3 length: 13
V gene: TRBV5-1
CDR3 protein: CASSQDRALVAFF

J gene: TRBJ2-1
CDR3 length: 16
V gene: TRBV10-1
CDR3 protein: CASSESGAGVYNEQFF

J gene: TRBJ2-2
CDR3 length: 15
V gene: TRBV5-1
CDR3 protein: CASSPTRGGPGELFF

J gene: TRBJ1-6
CDR3 length: 15
V gene: TRBV18
CDR3 protein: CASSPGDSYNSPLHF

J gene: TRBJ2-5
CDR3 length: 15
V gene: TRBV28
CDR3 protein: CASSLAGGLDGTQYF

J gene: TRBJ2-7
CDR3 length: 14
V gene: TRBV11-3
CDR3 protein: CASSFPDSLYEQYF

J gene: TRBJ2-7
CDR3 length: 14
V gene: TRBV9
CDR3 protein: CASSFGSPGGEQYF

J gene: TRBJ2-1
CDR3 length: 15
V gene: TRBV7-2
CDR3 protein: CASSLPQGVGNEQFF

J gene: TRBJ2-7
CDR3 length: 13
V gene: TRBV3-1/TRBV3-2
CDR3 protein: CASTADSSYEQYF

J gene: TRBJ1-4
CDR3 length: 15
V gene: TRBV19
CDR3 protein: CASSIMAATNEKLFF

J gene: TRBJ2-1
CDR3 length: 17
V gene: TRBV9
CDR3 protein: CASSVAPLAGIYNEQFF

J gene: TRBJ2-7
CDR3 length: 19
V gene: TRBV28
CDR3 protein: CASSFPPMTGGSEVYEQYF

J gene: TRBJ1-4
CDR3 length: 15
V gene: TRBV19
CDR3 protein: CASSIDRTGGEKLFF

J gene: TRBJ2-7
CDR3 length: 14
V gene: TRBV6-2/TRBV6-3
CDR3 protein: CASSPRGNSYEQYF

J gene: TRBJ2-3
CDR3 length: 15
V gene: TRBV7-2
CDR3 protein: CASSVTSGSTDTQYF

J gene: TRBJ2-3
CDR3 length: 12
V gene: TRBV5-1
CDR3 protein: CASSPPGNTQYF

J gene: TRBJ2-3
CDR3 length: 16
V gene: TRBV28
CDR3 protein: CASSPMGASGLDTQYF

J gene: TRBJ2-4
CDR3 length: 16
V gene: TRBV27
CDR3 protein: CASSFDPWTGKNIQYF

J gene: TRBJ2-7
CDR3 length: 14
V gene: TRBV7-9
CDR3 protein: CASSTNIRSYEQYF

J gene: TRBJ2-3
CDR3 length: 14
V gene: TRBV19
CDR3 protein: CASRQGLSTDTQYF

J gene: TRBJ2-7
CDR3 length: 11
V gene: TRBV7-6
CDR3 protein: CASSSFYEQYF

J gene: TRBJ1-1
CDR3 length: 12
V gene: TRBV20-1
CDR3 protein: CSASLANTEAFF

J gene: TRBJ2-7
CDR3 length: 15
V gene: TRBV28
CDR3 protein: CASREGRVVSYEQYF

J gene: TRBJ2-7
CDR3 length: 13
V gene: TRBV14
CDR3 protein: CASSQGARYEQYF

J gene: TRBJ1-1
CDR3 length: 15
V gene: TRBV4-3
CDR3 protein: CASSPHSPAGTEAFF

J gene: TRBJ2-1
CDR3 length: 14
V gene: TRBV9
CDR3 protein: CASSVVDYHNEQFF

J gene: TRBJ2-7
CDR3 length: 12
V gene: TRBV3-1/TRBV3-2
CDR3 protein: CASSHQRREQYF

J gene: TRBJ2-7
CDR3 length: 12
V gene: TRBV4-2
CDR3 protein: CASSQSAYEQYF

J gene: TRBJ2-2
CDR3 length: 12
V gene: TRBV5-1
CDR3 protein: CASTQNTGELFF

J gene: TRBJ1-1
CDR3 length: 15
V gene: TRBV4-1
CDR3 protein: CASSQVIGEQGEAFF

J gene: TRBJ1-2
CDR3 length: 16
V gene: TRBV6-1
CDR3 protein: CASSEDLLGQGDGYTF

J gene: TRBJ2-5
CDR3 length: 16
V gene: TRBV6-2/TRBV6-3
CDR3 protein: CASSYSGPTGIETQYF

J gene: TRBJ2-1
CDR3 length: 13
V gene: TRBV5-4
CDR3 protein: CASSDPDDRAQFF

J gene: TRBJ1-6
CDR3 length: 16
V gene: TRBV18
CDR3 protein: CASSPPSGQIRSPLHF

J gene: TRBJ1-2
CDR3 length: 15
V gene: TRBV10-2
CDR3 protein: CASSGTGTGTYGYTF

J gene: TRBJ2-7
CDR3 length: 12
V gene: TRBV7-9
CDR3 protein: CASSLGSNEQYF

J gene: TRBJ2-3
CDR3 length: 15
V gene: TRBV30
CDR3 protein: CAWTRSSLNTDTQYF

J gene: TRBJ2-1
CDR3 length: 13
V gene: TRBV28
CDR3 protein: CASRRQPVNEQFF

J gene: TRBJ1-2
CDR3 length: 15
V gene: TRBV29-1
CDR3 protein: CSVEYRGRGGYGYTF

J gene: TRBJ1-2
CDR3 length: 12
V gene: TRBV30
CDR3 protein: CASQQGPYGYTF

J gene: TRBJ2-7
CDR3 length: 14
V gene: TRBV28
CDR3 protein: CASRSDRVTYEQYF

J gene: TRBJ1-2
CDR3 length: 13
V gene: TRBV3-1/TRBV3-2
CDR3 protein: CASSQGSVYGYTF